The 19 T cell receptor beta chains given below trace back to one sample, sequenced in a study of blood T cell repertoires in COVID-19. Sequenced by immunoSEQ multiplex PCR; TCRdb stores in-frame clones only, minus some. The table includes about 150,000 clones, more than 75% detected once. Sequences were obtained from peripheral blood. Receptors were obtained from a man older than 75 with acute or convalescent COVID-19.

As DNA, the CDR3 is TGTGCCAGTAGTATAGGGGCCGGTGGTAGTATAGAGACCCAGTACTTC. It encodes CASSIGAGGSIETQYF. The chain uses TRBV19 and TRBJ2-5; D unresolved. Looked up from germline, CDR1 is LNHDA and CDR2 is SQIVND (reference sequence). The CDR3 runs to 16 residues. The germline V and J ends were trimmed by 1 base and 4 bases, with 16 bases remaining between them. Variable domain in full (rest from reference TRBV19 and TRBJ2-5): DGGITQSPKYLFRKEGQNVTLSCEQNLNHDAMYWYRQDPGQGLRLIYYSQIVNDFQKGDIAEGYSVSREKKESFPLTVTSAQKNPTAFYLCASSIGAGGSIETQYFGPGTRLLVL.

The rearrangement links TRBV5-1 to TRBJ2-7, with D possibly TRBD2 on 5 matching bases. The germline V and J ends were trimmed by 0 bases and 4 bases, with 8 bases remaining between them. CDR1 and CDR2 (germline): SGHRS, YFSETQ. This CDR3 has 13 residues. This CDR3 reads CASSLVSGYEQYF. The CDR3 nucleotides are TGCGCCAGCAGCTTGGTTTCGGGATACGAGCAGTACTTC.

This clone was detected only once. The V gene is TRBV19, the J gene TRBJ1-4, with D possibly TRBD1 on 5 matching bases. The ends were cut back, 5 bases at V and 10 bases at J, with 20 bases in the middle. CDR1 and CDR2 from the germline V gene are LNHDA and SQIVND (reference sequence). This CDR3 region has 15 residues. The CDR3 protein is CASSLGDFNRRKLFF. The CDR3 bases are TGTGCCAGTAGTTTAGGGGACTTTAACCGTCGAAAACTGTTTTTT.

J is TRBJ1-2 and V is TRBV25-1, with 8 bases aligning to TRBD1. Germline CDR1 reads MGHDK; CDR2 reads SYGVNS. The CDR3 is 14 residues long. J gave up 2 bases and V 6 bases, and 5 bases lay outside the gene matches. CDR3: CASSLTGANYGYTF. Here the CDR3 DNA reads TGTGCCAGCAGCCTGACAGGGGCGAACTATGGCTACACCTTC.

The chain combines TRBV29-1 with TRBJ1-5; D possibly corresponds to TRBD1 (6 bases). Germline V gives CDR1 SQVTM, CDR2 ANQGSEA. CDR3 length: 13 amino acids. V lost 4 bases and J 3 bases, leaving 10 bases between the germline ends. The CDR3 reads CSVGWTDNQPQHF. The CDR3 DNA reads as TGCAGCGTTGGTTGGACAGACAATCAGCCCCAGCATTTT.

The CDR3 DNA follows: TGTGCCAGCAGTCGGGAGCTAGGGTCCTACAATGAGCAGTTCTTC. It encodes CASSRELGSYNEQFF. The rearrangement joins TRBV2 to TRBJ2-1, with a possible D match to TRBD2 (6 bases). From germline, CDR1 is SNHLY and CDR2 FYNNEI. This CDR3 spans 15 amino acids. The V gene lost 5 bases and the J gene lost 1 base, with 12 bases spanning the gap.

The V call is TRBV7-8, the J call TRBJ1-1; 7 bases line up with TRBD1. The germline V gene encodes CDR1 SGHVS and CDR2 FQNEAQ. The ends lost 1 base at V and 7 bases at J; junction bases unmatched: 6. This CDR3 is built from 14 residues. In DNA, the CDR3 is TGTGCCAGCAGCTTAGGCACCCAGGGGGTTGAAGCTTTCTTT. It specifies CASSLGTQGVEAFF.

The sample holds one count of this clone. The genes are TRBV3-1 (or the pseudogene TRBV3-2) and TRBJ2-5; D might be TRBD1 (7 bases). The germline V gene encodes CDR1 LGHDT and CDR2 YNNKEL (reference sequence). Trimming pared 1 base from V and 5 bases from J, leaving 17 bases between. CDR3 size: 16 residues. The CDR3 sequence: CASSQVGRGRGETQYF. The CDR3 coding sequence is TGTGCCAGCAGCCAAGTCGGAAGGGGGCGGGGCGAGACCCAGTACTTC.

The chain links TRBV7-2 to TRBJ2-2; D is undetermined. The V gene lost 5 bases and the J gene lost 1 base, with 11 bases spanning the gap. This CDR3 spans 15 amino acids. In germline, CDR1 is SGHTA, CDR2 FQGNSA. The chain's CDR3 is CASSATRVNTGELFF. In DNA, the CDR3 is TGTGCCAGCAGCGCCACTCGGGTGAACACCGGGGAGCTGTTTTTT.

The chain links TRBV6-5 to TRBJ2-7; 8 bases map to TRBD1. This CDR3 has 12 residues. Unmatched junction bases numbered 4, after V lost 10 bases and J lost 2 bases. The germline gives CDR1 MNHEY, CDR2 SVGAGI. CDR3 amino acids: CATRQGTYEQYF. The CDR3 DNA reads TGTGCCACCAGACAGGGGACCTACGAGCAGTACTTC.

The V and J genes are TRBV5-1 and TRBJ1-6; the D is unclear. The CDR3 runs to 17 residues. The germline V gene has CDR1 SGHRS and CDR2 YFSETQ. Trimming cost V 5 bases and J 5 bases, with 20 bases left between them. CDR3 nucleotide sequence: TGCGCCAGCAGACCGTCCTTCCTAGGCCTAGATAATTCACCCCTCCACTTT. Its protein is CASRPSFLGLDNSPLHF.

The chain links TRBV21-1 to TRBJ1-3. TRBV21-1 is flagged as a pseudogene. The CDR3 extends over 16 amino acids. The CDR3 loop reads CASSILGGDSGNTIYF. The CDR3, as DNA: TGTGCCAGCAGCATCTTGGGCGGGGACTCTGGAAACACCATATATTTT.

Note on this clone: The same CDR3 also results from other DNA sequences found in this sample. The chain couples TRBV19 to TRBJ1-2; 9 bases are a match to TRBD1. V lost 5 bases to trimming and J lost 6 bases; unmatched junction nucleotides: 10. This CDR3 contains 15 residues. Germline CDR1 is LNHDA and CDR2 is SQIVND (reference sequence). The CDR3 loop is CASSPNGQGLNGYTF. CDR3 sequence (DNA): TGTGCCAGTAGTCCTAACGGACAGGGGCTGAATGGCTACACCTTC.

The V gene is TRBV2, the J gene TRBJ1-2, with unresolved D. Germline V CDR1 and CDR2: SNHLY, FYNNEI. V was cut by 3 bases and J by 4 bases, with 15 bases left in between. This CDR3 spans 15 amino acids. CDR3 loop: CASSDGGRNTYGYTF. The CDR3 nucleotides read TGTGCCAGCAGTGACGGAGGCAGAAATACCTATGGCTACACCTTC.

V is TRBV15 and J is TRBJ2-5, with D possibly TRBD1 on 6 matching bases. Per the germline V gene, CDR1 is LNHNV and CDR2 is YYDKDF (reference sequence). The CDR3 has 15 amino acids. V was shortened by 8 bases and J by 5 bases, with 21 bases between the two germline ends. CDR3 sequence reads: CATAGTTGAGETQYF. The CDR3 DNA reads as TGTGCCACCGCGGGTACGACAGGCGCCGGGGAGACCCAGTACTTC.

The gene calls are TRBV2 and TRBJ2-1; 7 nucleotides line up with TRBD1. The CDR3 loop spans 15 amino acids. Germline V gene data show CDR1 as SNHLY and CDR2 as FYNNEI. The V segment lost 4 bases and the J segment 1 base; nucleotides outside the gene matches: 4. The CDR3 bases are TGTGCCAGCAGTGTGGTACAGGGGTCCTACAATGAGCAGTTCTTC. Translating gives CASSVVQGSYNEQFF.

The chain employs TRBV6-5 and TRBJ2-7, with 11 bases that match TRBD1. V lost 5 bases, J lost 2 bases, and 2 bases stayed unmatched. CDR1 and CDR2 (germline): MNHEY, SVGAGI. The CDR3 has 14 residues. The CDR3 loop is CASSRGQGAYEQYF. The CDR3 nucleotides are TGTGCCAGCAGTAGGGGACAGGGGGCCTACGAGCAGTACTTC.

The chain combines TRBV3-1 (or the pseudogene TRBV3-2) with TRBJ2-3, with 8 bases identical to TRBD2. Germline V gene lookup returns CDR1 LGHDT and CDR2 YNNKEL (reference sequence). CDR3 length equals 14 residues. After removal of 3 bases from V and 5 bases from J, the junction contained 4 bases not matched to a gene. In nucleotides, the CDR3 is TGTGCCAGCAGCCACGGACTAGCCAAAGATACGCAGTATTTT. Amino acids: CASSHGLAKDTQYF.

The chain joins TRBV7-9 to TRBJ1-2; 12 bases line up with TRBD1. Germline-derived CDR1 and CDR2 are SEHNR and FQNEAQ (reference sequence). The trim removed 5 bases at V and 4 bases at J, leaving 5 bases unmatched. This CDR3 region has 15 residues. CDR3 nucleotide sequence: TGTGCCAGCAGCCCGGGACAGGGGGCTTTCTATGGCTACACCTTC. Residues: CASSPGQGAFYGYTF.